This T cell receptor beta chain was captured by sequencing in a study of Ad26.COV2.S vaccination and SARS-CoV-2 variants. Comments on this clone: What it binds is unknown.

Clones were sequenced by immunoSEQ multiplex PCR, and TCRdb holds only the in-frame ones, with some missing. In the table there are more than 85,000 clones, around 80% of which are singletons. Study-level findings and limits: Post-vaccination breadth of spike-specific CD8+ and CD4+ T cell responses was reportedly substantial. TCR breadth and depth analyses may have underestimated total T cell responses.

Germline V gene data show CDR1 as LNHNV and CDR2 as YYDKDF (reference sequence). This CDR3 is built from 15 residues. V was pared by 5 bases and J by 6 bases, with 16 bases between. The sequence came from a human donor who had recovered from COVID-19. The chain links TRBV15 to TRBJ1-4; no clear D gene. Sequencing used peripheral blood, obtained after recovery from COVID-19. The CDR3 here is CATSLLMGADEKLFF. CDR3 in DNA: TGTGCCACCAGCTTGCTGATGGGAGCGGATGAAAAACTGTTTTTT. The full variable domain, its missing parts supplied by reference TRBV15 and TRBJ1-4, is DAMVIQNPRYQVTQFGKPVTLSCSQTLNHNVMYWYQQKSSQAPKLLFHYYDKDFNNEADTPDNFQSRRPNTSFCFLDIRSPGLGDTAMYLCATSLLMGADEKLFFGSGTQLSVL.